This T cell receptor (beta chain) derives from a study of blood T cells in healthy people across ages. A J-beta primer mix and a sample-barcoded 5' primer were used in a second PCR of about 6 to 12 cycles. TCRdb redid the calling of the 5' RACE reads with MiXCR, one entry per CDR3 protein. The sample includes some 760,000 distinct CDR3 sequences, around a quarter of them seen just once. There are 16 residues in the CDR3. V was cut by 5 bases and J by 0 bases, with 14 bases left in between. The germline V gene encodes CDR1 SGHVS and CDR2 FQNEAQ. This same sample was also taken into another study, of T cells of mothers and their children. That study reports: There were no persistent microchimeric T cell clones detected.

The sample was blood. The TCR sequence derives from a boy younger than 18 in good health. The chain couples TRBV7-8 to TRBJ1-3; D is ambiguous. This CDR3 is CASSPDLLISGNTIYF. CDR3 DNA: TGTGCCAGCAGCCCCGACCTTTTAATCTCTGGAAACACCATATATTTT.